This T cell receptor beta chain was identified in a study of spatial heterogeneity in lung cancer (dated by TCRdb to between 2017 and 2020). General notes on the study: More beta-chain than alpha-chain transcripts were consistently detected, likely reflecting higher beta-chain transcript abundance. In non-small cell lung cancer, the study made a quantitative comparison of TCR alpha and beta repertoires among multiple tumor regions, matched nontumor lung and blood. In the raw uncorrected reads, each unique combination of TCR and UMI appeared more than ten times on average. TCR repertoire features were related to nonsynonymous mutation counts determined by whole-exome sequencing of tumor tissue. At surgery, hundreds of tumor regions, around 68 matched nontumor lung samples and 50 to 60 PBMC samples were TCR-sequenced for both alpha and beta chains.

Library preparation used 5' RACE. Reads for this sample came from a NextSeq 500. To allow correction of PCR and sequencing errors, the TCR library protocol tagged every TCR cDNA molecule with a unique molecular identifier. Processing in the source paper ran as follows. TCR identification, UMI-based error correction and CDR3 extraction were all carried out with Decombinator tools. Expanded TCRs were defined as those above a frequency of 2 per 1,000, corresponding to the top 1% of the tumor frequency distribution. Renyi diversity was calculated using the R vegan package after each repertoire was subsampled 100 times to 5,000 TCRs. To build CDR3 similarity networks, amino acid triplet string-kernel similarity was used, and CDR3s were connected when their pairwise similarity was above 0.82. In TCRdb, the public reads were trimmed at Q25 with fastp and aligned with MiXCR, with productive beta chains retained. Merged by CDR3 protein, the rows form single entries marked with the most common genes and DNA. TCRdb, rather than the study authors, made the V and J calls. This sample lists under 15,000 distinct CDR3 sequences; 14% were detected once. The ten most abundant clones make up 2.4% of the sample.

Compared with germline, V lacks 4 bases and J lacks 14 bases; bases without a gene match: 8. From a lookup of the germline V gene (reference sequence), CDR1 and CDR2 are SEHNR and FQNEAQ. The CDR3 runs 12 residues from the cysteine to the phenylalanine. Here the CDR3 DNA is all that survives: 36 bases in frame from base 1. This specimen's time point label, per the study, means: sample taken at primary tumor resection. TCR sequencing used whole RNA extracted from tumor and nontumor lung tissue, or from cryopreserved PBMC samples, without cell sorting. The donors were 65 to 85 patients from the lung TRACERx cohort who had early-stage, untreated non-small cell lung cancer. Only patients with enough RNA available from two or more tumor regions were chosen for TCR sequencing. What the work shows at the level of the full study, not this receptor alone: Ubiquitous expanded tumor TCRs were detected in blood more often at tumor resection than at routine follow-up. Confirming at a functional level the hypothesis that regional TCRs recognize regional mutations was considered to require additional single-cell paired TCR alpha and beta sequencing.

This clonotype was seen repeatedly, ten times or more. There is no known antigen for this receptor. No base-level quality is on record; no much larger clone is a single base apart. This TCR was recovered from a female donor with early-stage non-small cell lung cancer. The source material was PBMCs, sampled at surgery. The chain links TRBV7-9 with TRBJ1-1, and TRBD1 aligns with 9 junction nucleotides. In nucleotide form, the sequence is TGTGCCAGCAGCTGGGGACAGGGAATGTCGTTCTTT. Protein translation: CASSWGQGMSFF.